This is a list of T cell receptor beta chains from one sample in a study of cytomegalovirus exposure and HLA in healthy donors. TCRdb's table, derived via immunoSEQ multiplex PCR, lists solely in-frame clones and lacks some. The sample yields roughly 160,000 clones, 65% to 85% seen once. The material sequenced was PBMCs. The receptors originated from a boy under 10 years old in good health and CMV-seronegative. Each CDR3 is given with its conserved first and last residue. D genes are given only for firm matches. Some rows have no size entry. The others give once, few or many, or a class for an expanded clone.

D,J,size,V,CDR3,DNA
NA,TRBJ1-1,once,TRBV5-5,CASSQDRNEAFF,TGTGCCAGCAGCCAGGACAGAAATGAAGCTTTCTTT
NA,TRBJ2-1,NA,TRBV7-2,CASSLGASQYNEQFF,TGTGCCAGCAGCTTAGGTGCTAGCCAATACAATGAGCAGTTCTTC
TRBD2,TRBJ2-2,NA,TRBV10-3,CAISGGAVTGELFF,TGTGCCATTAGCGGGGGGGCCGTCACCGGGGAGCTGTTTTTT
TRBD1,TRBJ1-6,few,TRBV5-6,CASSYWGNTGGDSPLHF,TGTGCCAGCAGCTATTGGGGGAATACAGGGGGCGATTCACCCCTCCACTTT
NA,TRBJ2-3,NA,TRBV5-1,CASSLEATTDTQYF,TGCGCCAGCAGCTTGGAAGCCACCACAGATACGCAGTATTTT
NA,TRBJ1-3,once,TRBV30,CAWSEFRGAGNTIYF,TGTGCCTGGAGTGAATTCCGGGGGGCTGGAAACACCATATATTTT
TRBD1,TRBJ1-2,NA,TRBV7-8,CASSPRDSPNYGYTF,TGTGCCAGCAGCCCCCGGGACAGCCCTAACTATGGCTACACCTTC
TRBD1,TRBJ1-2,few,TRBV5-1,CASSLRWRTGTYGYTF,TGCGCCAGCAGCTTAAGGTGGAGGACAGGAACCTATGGCTACACCTTC
NA,TRBJ1-1,NA,TRBV19,CASSIGGQMNTEAFF,TGTGCCAGTAGTATTGGAGGACAGATGAACACTGAAGCTTTCTTT
TRBD1,TRBJ2-1,NA,TRBV5-8,CASSLPTGTGVSYNEQFF,TGTGCCAGCAGCTTGCCAACCGGGACAGGGGTGTCCTACAATGAGCAGTTCTTC
NA,TRBJ1-2,NA,TRBV11-2,CASSLYAGPSYGYTF,TGTGCCAGCAGCTTATACGCAGGGCCGTCCTATGGCTACACCTTC
TRBD1,TRBJ2-7,NA,TRBV7-8,CASSSGTGSYEQYF,TGTGCCAGCAGCTCCGGGACAGGGTCCTACGAGCAGTACTTC
NA,TRBJ1-2,NA,TRBV29-1,CSVEADYGYTF,TGCAGCGTTGAGGCGGACTATGGCTACACCTTC
NA,TRBJ1-2,few,TRBV27,CASSPTGLYGYTF,TGTGCCAGCAGTCCAACAGGGTTGTATGGCTACACCTTC
TRBD1,TRBJ1-2,NA,TRBV5-4,CASSIGQGIFYGYTF,TGTGCCAGCAGCATTGGACAGGGGATTTTCTATGGCTACACCTTC
NA,TRBJ2-7,few,TRBV19,CASSPDFEGQGHEQYF,TGTGCCAGTAGTCCAGACTTCGAAGGGCAGGGCCACGAGCAGTACTTC
NA,TRBJ1-3,NA,TRBV7-2,CASSASYGSGNTIYF,TGTGCCAGCAGCGCGAGCTACGGCTCTGGAAACACCATATATTTT
NA,TRBJ2-5,NA,TRBV15,CATSRDRGLGETQYF,TGTGCCACCAGCAGAGACAGGGGCTTGGGAGAGACCCAGTACTTC
NA,TRBJ1-6,NA,TRBV19,CASSIGGNSPLHF,TGTGCCAGTAGTATAGGAGGGAATTCACCCCTCCACTTT
TRBD1,TRBJ1-2,NA,TRBV25-1,CASTPGGPYGYTF,TGTGCCAGCACCCCAGGGGGTCCGTATGGCTACACCTTC
TRBD1,TRBJ2-2,NA,TRBV6-5,CASSRQGLNTGELFF,TGTGCCAGCAGTAGACAGGGATTAAACACCGGGGAGCTGTTTTTT
NA,TRBJ1-1,NA,TRBV5-1,CASSHNVGRRGKGTEAFF,TGCGCCAGCAGCCACAATGTGGGGAGAAGAGGTAAGGGCACTGAAGCTTTCTTT
NA,TRBJ1-1,NA,TRBV9,CASSPGQLNTEAFF,TGTGCCAGCAGCCCAGGACAGCTGAACACTGAAGCTTTCTTT
NA,TRBJ2-7,NA,TRBV19,CASSPMDSSYEQYF,TGTGCCAGTAGTCCGATGGACAGCTCCTACGAGCAGTACTTC
NA,TRBJ1-1,NA,TRBV9,CASSTPGEAFF,TGTGCCAGCAGCACTCCAGGTGAAGCTTTCTTT
NA,TRBJ1-1,once,TRBV30,CAWSVLLTGGLAFF,TGTGCCTGGAGTGTTTTATTGACAGGAGGCCTGGCTTTCTTT
TRBD1,TRBJ1-2,NA,TRBV15,CATSRSILQGNYGYTF,TGTGCCACCAGCAGGTCAATCCTACAGGGGAACTATGGCTACACCTTC
TRBD1,TRBJ1-1,NA,TRBV18,CASSPGQALGAFF,TGTGCCAGCTCACCCGGACAGGCCCTTGGAGCTTTCTTT
NA,TRBJ2-1,NA,TRBV7-9,CASSLGDEQFF,TGTGCCAGCAGCTTGGGCGATGAGCAGTTCTTC
NA,TRBJ1-2,NA,TRBV5-4,CASSPGLGGYTF,TGTGCCAGCAGCCCAGGGCTCGGTGGCTACACCTTC
TRBD2,TRBJ2-7,NA,TRBV6-6,CASSSPSASGTYEQYF,TGTGCCAGCAGTTCCCCATCGGCTAGCGGTACCTACGAGCAGTACTTC
TRBD1,TRBJ2-7,NA,TRBV6-6,CASSLVRGSSYEQYF,TGTGCCAGCAGTTTGGTCAGGGGGAGCTCCTACGAGCAGTACTTC
TRBD2,TRBJ2-1,NA,TRBV7-9,CASSYWTSRHEQFF,TGTGCCAGCAGCTATTGGACTAGTCGCCATGAGCAGTTCTTC
NA,TRBJ1-2,NA,TRBV6-5,CASSSPRGRAGGYTF,TGTGCCAGCAGTTCTCCTCGTGGCAGGGCTGGCGGCTACACCTTC
NA,TRBJ1-1,NA,TRBV5-4,CASSLAPKQRANTEAFF,TGTGCCAGCAGCTTGGCCCCCAAACAGAGGGCGAACACTGAAGCTTTCTTT
NA,TRBJ2-3,NA,TRBV9,CASSVGGQSRDTQYF,TGTGCCAGCAGCGTAGGTGGACAGAGTCGTGATACGCAGTATTTT
TRBD2,TRBJ2-3,NA,TRBV11-2,CASSLAGGPTDTQYF,TGTGCCAGCAGCTTAGCGGGAGGGCCAACAGATACGCAGTATTTT
TRBD2,TRBJ2-1,NA,TRBV19,CATSGTSGGRDYNEQFF,TGTGCCACCTCCGGGACTAGCGGGGGCCGAGATTACAATGAGCAGTTCTTC
NA,TRBJ2-1,NA,TRBV7-6,CASSQNYEQFF,TGTGCCAGCAGCCAAAACTATGAGCAGTTCTTC
TRBD1,TRBJ2-1,NA,TRBV12-5,CASAGQGTYNEQFF,TGTGCTAGTGCGGGACAGGGGACCTACAATGAGCAGTTCTTC
TRBD1,TRBJ1-2,NA,TRBV18,CASSINRDRGGYTF,TGTGCCAGCTCAATAAACCGGGACAGGGGTGGCTACACCTTC
TRBD1,TRBJ2-1,NA,TRBV28,CASSLPTGAYNEQFF,TGTGCCAGCAGCCTTCCGACAGGGGCCTACAATGAGCAGTTCTTC
NA,TRBJ1-1,once,TRBV20-1,CSASLGIEAFF,TGCAGTGCTTCTCTTGGCATTGAAGCTTTCTTT